This T cell receptor beta chain was found in a study of response to subunit inactivated influenza vaccine. CDR3 length: 14 amino acids. The trim removed 7 bases at V and 5 bases at J, leaving 8 bases unmatched. TCRdb re-derived calls from the RT-PCR reads in MiXCR, one entry per CDR3 protein. The table records about 700,000 distinct CDR3 sequences, approximately 15% of them present only once. This clonotype occurred a few times. The sample in question was PBMCs from blood, obtained around two weeks before vaccination. The clonotype originates from a man aged 50 to 59 who received an inactivated influenza vaccine. This chain uses TRBV12-3 or TRBV12-4 with TRBJ1-2; 9 nucleotides line up with TRBD1. CDR3 coding DNA: TGTGCCAGCAATACAGGGGGCCTTTATTATGGCTACACCTTC. Amino acid sequence: CASNTGGLYYGYTF.